This T cell receptor (beta chain) was profiled in a study of response to subunit inactivated influenza vaccine. Points from the study as a whole: Each seasonal flu vaccination may recruit only limited new T cells, authors suggested.

Losses at the gene ends were 0 bases for V and 0 bases for J; bases not matched to a gene: 4. This CDR3 is 16 amino acids long. Germline V gives CDR1 SGDLS, CDR2 YYNGEE. Points on this clonotype: Antigen unknown.

TCRdb itself ran the RT-PCR reads through MiXCR, one entry per CDR3 protein. In the table there are hundreds of thousands of distinct CDR3 sequences, 13% to 15% of which are singletons. This sample comprised PBMCs from blood, obtained 14 to 15 days before vaccination. This TCR derives from a man between 50 and 59 years old who received an inactivated influenza vaccine. The rearrangement links TRBV9 to TRBJ2-3; TRBD2 matches at 7 bases. The CDR3 loop is CASSVELAASTDTQYF. The CDR3 region has the DNA TGTGCCAGCAGCGTAGAGCTAGCGGCTAGCACAGATACGCAGTATTTT. Complete variable domain (other parts from reference TRBV9 and TRBJ2-3): DSGVTQTPKHLITATGQRVTLRCSPRSGDLSVYWYQQSLDQGLQFLIQYYNGEERAKGNILERFSAQQFPDLHSELNLSSLELGDSALYFCASSVELAASTDTQYFGPGTRLTVL.